Listed below are T cell receptor beta chains from one sample, sequenced in a study of shared clonotypes between healthy human individuals. Some clones are missing from TCRdb's copy, which holds only in-frame ones; the method was immunoSEQ multiplex PCR. The sample holds over a million clones, about four fifths seen once. Specimen: memory CD4+ T cells from PBMCs. The receptor source for this set is a man aged 18 to 29 in good health. Some clones in this sample may be carry-over from other donors' samples. CDR3s include the opening cysteine and the closing phenylalanine or tryptophan. The D gene is left open where the match is weak. Where a row states a size, it is once, few, many or the class of an expanded clone; other rows omit it.

d_call	v_call	j_call	clone_size	cdr3_aa	cdr3_nt
NA	TRBV9	TRBJ2-3	NA	CASSVGATATDTQYF	TGTGCCAGCAGCGTAGGCGCGACAGCCACAGATACGCAGTATTTT
NA	TRBV6-1	TRBJ2-7	NA	CASSEGLGRGEQYF	TGTGCCAGCAGTGAAGGGTTAGGTAGGGGCGAGCAGTACTTC
NA	TRBV5-1	TRBJ2-3	NA	CASSLAEGTGSTDTQYF	TGCGCCAGCAGCTTGGCCGAAGGGACGGGTAGCACAGATACGCAGTATTTT
NA	TRBV7-9	TRBJ1-1	NA	CASSSLGTEAFF	TGTGCCAGCAGCTCCCTCGGCACTGAAGCTTTCTTT
TRBD2	TRBV9	TRBJ2-1	NA	CASSPRSGTGSYNEQFF	TGTGCCAGCAGCCCCCGTAGCGGGACGGGGTCCTACAATGAGCAGTTCTTC
NA	TRBV30	TRBJ2-5	NA	CAWSGRETQYF	TGTGCCTGGAGCGGGAGAGAGACCCAGTACTTC
TRBD1	TRBV5-5	TRBJ2-1	NA	CASSQDRGAPSEQFF	TGTGCCAGCAGCCAAGACAGGGGCGCCCCCAGTGAGCAGTTCTTC
NA	TRBV28	TRBJ2-5	NA	CASSLTLKETQYF	TGTGCCAGCAGTTTAACCCTAAAAGAGACCCAGTACTTC
NA	TRBV4-1	TRBJ1-2	NA	CASSRSEWAPQDGYTF	TGCGCCAGCAGCCGCTCCGAGTGGGCCCCGCAGGATGGCTACACCTTC
NA	TRBV6-1	TRBJ2-3	NA	CASGPAAVTDTQYF	TGTGCCAGTGGGCCGGCAGCGGTCACAGATACGCAGTATTTT
NA	TRBV2	TRBJ1-2	NA	CASSAGGPAYGYTF	TGTGCCAGCAGTGCTGGGGGGCCGGCGTATGGCTACACCTTC
TRBD2	TRBV2	TRBJ2-5	once	CASSGTSGKETQYF	TGTGCCAGCAGTGGGACTAGCGGGAAAGAGACCCAGTACTTC
TRBD1	TRBV6-6	TRBJ1-4	NA	CASSHTGTADRLFF	TGTGCCAGCAGCCACACCGGGACAGCGGACAGACTGTTTTTT
TRBD2	TRBV19	TRBJ2-2	once	CASTFLGLAGGNTGELFF	TGTGCCAGTACCTTCCTAGGACTAGCGGGAGGGAACACCGGGGAGCTGTTTTTT
NA	TRBV5-4	TRBJ2-1	few	CASSSPGTNFNEQFF	TGTGCCAGCAGCTCGCCGGGAACAAACTTCAATGAGCAGTTCTTC
TRBD1	TRBV4-1	TRBJ1-4	NA	CASSSIGAGGEKLFF	TGCGCCAGCAGCTCGATCGGGGCAGGGGGGGAAAAACTGTTTTTT
NA	TRBV5-4	TRBJ2-7	NA	CASSLPGHGNYEQYF	TGTGCCAGCAGCCTACCGGGACATGGAAACTACGAGCAGTACTTC
NA	TRBV5-1	TRBJ2-3	NA	CASSPYTDTQYF	TGCGCCAGCAGCCCTTACACAGATACGCAGTATTTT
TRBD2	TRBV4-1	TRBJ2-2	NA	CASSYPGGRAQGGELFF	TGCGCCAGCAGCTACCCTGGTGGGAGGGCCCAGGGCGGGGAGCTGTTTTTT
NA	TRBV14	TRBJ1-2	NA	CASSQGQGYYGYTF	TGTGCCAGCAGCCAAGGTCAGGGTTACTATGGCTACACCTTC
TRBD2	TRBV15	TRBJ2-1	NA	CATTGGLAGVFEQFF	TGTGCCACCACCGGGGGACTAGCGGGAGTTTTTGAGCAGTTCTTC
TRBD1	TRBV28	TRBJ2-7	once	CASSTHRGSYEQYF	TGTGCCAGCAGTACGCACAGGGGAAGCTACGAGCAGTACTTC
NA	TRBV30	TRBJ1-4	NA	CARRGVNEKLFF	TGTGCCCGGAGGGGGGTAAATGAAAAACTGTTTTTT
TRBD2	TRBV2	TRBJ2-7	NA	CASGQLAGGYEQYF	TGTGCCAGCGGTCAACTAGCGGGAGGCTACGAGCAGTACTTC
NA	TRBV6-5	TRBJ1-5	NA	CASGQAGRFQPQHF	TGTGCCAGCGGTCAGGCAGGGAGGTTTCAGCCCCAGCATTTT
TRBD2	TRBV5-4	TRBJ2-7	NA	CASSPESGRALYEQYF	TGTGCCAGCAGCCCGGAGAGCGGGAGGGCCTTATACGAGCAGTACTTC
TRBD2	TRBV11-1	TRBJ2-7	NA	CASSPITSGNEQYF	TGTGCCAGCAGCCCGATAACTAGCGGGAACGAGCAGTACTTC
NA	TRBV16	TRBJ1-5	NA	CASSQSGEANQPQHF	TGTGCCAGCAGCCAATCCGGGGAAGCCAATCAGCCCCAGCATTTT
TRBD1	TRBV5-3	TRBJ2-2	NA	CARSRWTGTNTGELFF	TGTGCCAGAAGCCGCTGGACAGGGACGAACACCGGGGAGCTGTTTTTT
TRBD1	TRBV7-9	TRBJ2-5	NA	CASSPFDRGQGETQYF	TGTGCCAGCAGCCCGTTTGACAGGGGGCAGGGGGAGACCCAGTACTTC
NA	TRBV4-1	TRBJ2-3	once	CASSPLGLRDTQYF	TGCGCCAGCAGCCCGCTGGGGCTCAGGGATACGCAGTATTTT
NA	TRBV18	TRBJ2-3	NA	CASSPYTGSTDTQYF	TGTGCCAGCTCACCTTACACAGGGAGCACAGATACGCAGTATTTT
NA	TRBV15	TRBJ2-1	NA	CATSRGNEQFF	TGTGCCACCTCGAGGGGCAATGAGCAGTTCTTC
NA	TRBV28	TRBJ2-2	NA	CASTPGGSGELFF	TGTGCCAGCACCCCCGGGGGTTCCGGGGAGCTGTTTTTT
NA	TRBV7-3	TRBJ1-4	NA	CASSSRGPTTNEKLFF	TGTGCCAGCAGCTCGAGAGGTCCGACAACTAATGAAAAACTGTTTTTT
NA	TRBV4-1	TRBJ2-4	NA	CASSQDVRGSQNIQYF	TGCGCCAGCAGCCAAGATGTTCGGGGGTCCCAAAACATTCAGTACTTC
TRBD1	TRBV7-9	TRBJ2-5	NA	CASSTRQGGETQYF	TGTGCCAGCAGCACCCGACAGGGTGGGGAGACCCAGTACTTC